The clone carrying this T cell receptor beta chain appeared a few times. Antigen specificity is unknown. The data stem from a study of beta chain features in type 1 diabetes. Study-level information: Patients were similar to healthy donors in age and gender (as well as in cell yields). Study-level points and caveats: Patients with type 1 diabetes carried fewer insertions and had more deletions at their VDJ junctions. Moderate yet significant TCRB CDR3 shortening was seen in Type 1 diabetes patients in all four CD4+ subsets.

The entirety of the isolated RNA underwent reverse transcription, so expressed TCRB transcripts were sequenced. Sequencing was performed with immunoSEQ multiplex PCR; in TCRdb, only in-frame clones are kept and a portion is missing. This sample has under 300,000 clones, with less than 30% found just once. This CDR3 is built from 14 residues. Germline CDR1 LNHNV, CDR2 YYDKDF (reference sequence). V dropped 5 bases and J dropped 9; count of bases not matched to a gene: 10. Naive, central memory, regulatory and stem cell-like memory cells within the CD4+ compartment were sorted using CD45RO/CCR7/CD25/CD127/CD95/CD27.

The J gene is TRBJ2-1, the V gene TRBV15, with TRBD1 matching 7 bases. The sequence was collected from a woman aged 25-40 years with type 1 diabetes. The sequencing input was naive CD4+ T cells from blood. This chain's CDR3 is CATSQDRALAEQFF. The CDR3 bases are TGTGCCACCAGCCAAGACAGGGCTTTAGCTGAGCAGTTCTTC.